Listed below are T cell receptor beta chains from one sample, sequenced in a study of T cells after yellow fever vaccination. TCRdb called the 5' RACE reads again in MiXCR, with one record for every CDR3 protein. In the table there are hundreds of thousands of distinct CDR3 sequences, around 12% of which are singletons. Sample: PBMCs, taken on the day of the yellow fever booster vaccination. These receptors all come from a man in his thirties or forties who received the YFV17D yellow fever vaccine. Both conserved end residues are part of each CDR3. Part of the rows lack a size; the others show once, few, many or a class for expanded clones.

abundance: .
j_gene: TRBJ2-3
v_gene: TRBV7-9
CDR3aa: CASSFSGTALSTDTQYF

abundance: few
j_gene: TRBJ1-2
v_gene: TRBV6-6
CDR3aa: CASERLWADGYTF

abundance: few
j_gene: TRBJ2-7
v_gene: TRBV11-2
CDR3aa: CASSPRGRDNEQYF

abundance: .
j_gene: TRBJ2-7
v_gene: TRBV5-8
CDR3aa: CASSLAGSYSYEQYF

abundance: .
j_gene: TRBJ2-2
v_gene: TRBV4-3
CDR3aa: CASSFEEAAGELFF

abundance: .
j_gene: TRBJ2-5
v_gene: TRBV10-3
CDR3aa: CAISYGGGETQYF

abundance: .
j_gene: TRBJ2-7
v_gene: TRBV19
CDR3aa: CASYTTGAPYEQYF

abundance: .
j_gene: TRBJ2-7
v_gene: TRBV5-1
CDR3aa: CASSLAGLRKSSYEQYF

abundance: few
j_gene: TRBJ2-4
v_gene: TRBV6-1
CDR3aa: CASSPPPWVRGNIQYF

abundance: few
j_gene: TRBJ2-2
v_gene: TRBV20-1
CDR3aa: CSAGQGGTANTGELFF

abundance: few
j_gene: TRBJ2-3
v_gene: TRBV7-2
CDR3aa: CASSAGYSPTDTQYF

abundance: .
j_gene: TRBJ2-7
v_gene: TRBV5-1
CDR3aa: CASSLGPPPREQYF

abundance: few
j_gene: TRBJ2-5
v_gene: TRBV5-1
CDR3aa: CASSLAVRTNQETQYF

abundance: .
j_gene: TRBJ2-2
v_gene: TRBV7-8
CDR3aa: CASSLAEYGGKLFF

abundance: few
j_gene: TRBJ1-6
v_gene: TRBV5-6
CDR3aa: CASSLMGQRSHSPLHF

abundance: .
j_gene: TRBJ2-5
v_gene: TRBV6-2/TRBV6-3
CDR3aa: CASRTGLAGAGETQYF

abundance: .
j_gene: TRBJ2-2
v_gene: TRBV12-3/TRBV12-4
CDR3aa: CASTIVGVTGELFF

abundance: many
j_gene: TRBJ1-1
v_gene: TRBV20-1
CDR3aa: CSAESQLGTEAFF

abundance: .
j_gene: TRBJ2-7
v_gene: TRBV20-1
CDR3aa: CSARATDRGIHF

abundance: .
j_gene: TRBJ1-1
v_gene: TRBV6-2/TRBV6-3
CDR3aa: CASTSTGTGGAGAFF

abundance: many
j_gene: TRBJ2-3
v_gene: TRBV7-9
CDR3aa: CASSLARSTDTQYF

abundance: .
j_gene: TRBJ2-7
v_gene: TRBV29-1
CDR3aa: CSGLAGTYEQYF

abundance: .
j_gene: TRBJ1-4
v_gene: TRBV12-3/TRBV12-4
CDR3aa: CASTLTGSTNEKLFF

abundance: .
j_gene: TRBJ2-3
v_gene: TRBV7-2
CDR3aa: CASSLVFRPSTDTQYF

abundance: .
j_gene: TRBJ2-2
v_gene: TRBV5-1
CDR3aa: CASRWVASAGELFF

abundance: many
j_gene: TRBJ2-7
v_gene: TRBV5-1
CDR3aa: CASSFLADEQYF

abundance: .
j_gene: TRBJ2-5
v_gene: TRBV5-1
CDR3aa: CASTRDRVEETQYF

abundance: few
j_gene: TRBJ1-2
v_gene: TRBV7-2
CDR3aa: CASSLEHRAYGYTF

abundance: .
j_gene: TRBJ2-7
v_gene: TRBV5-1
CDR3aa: CASSLNGGSYEQYF

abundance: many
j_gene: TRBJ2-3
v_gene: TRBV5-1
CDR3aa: CASTTGSGRRDTQYF

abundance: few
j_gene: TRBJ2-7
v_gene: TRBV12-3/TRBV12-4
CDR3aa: CASSLGGTGEYEQYF

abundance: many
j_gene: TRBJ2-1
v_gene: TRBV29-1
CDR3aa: CSVDGNRGGDEQFF

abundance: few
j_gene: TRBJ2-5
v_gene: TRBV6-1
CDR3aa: CASSDLAGGEQETQYF

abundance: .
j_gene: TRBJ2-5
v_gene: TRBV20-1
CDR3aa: CSAKDVRDVETQYF

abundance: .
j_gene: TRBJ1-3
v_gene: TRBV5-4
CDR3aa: CASSWDSSGNTIYF

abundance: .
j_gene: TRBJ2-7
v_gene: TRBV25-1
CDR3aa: CASSVGPGQYF

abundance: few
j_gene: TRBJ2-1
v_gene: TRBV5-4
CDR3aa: CASSSGTSPRLQFF

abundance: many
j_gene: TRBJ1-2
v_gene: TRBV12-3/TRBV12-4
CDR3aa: CASSLAGTRAYGYTF

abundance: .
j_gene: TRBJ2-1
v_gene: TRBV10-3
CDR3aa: CAISGTLGSLKYNEQFF

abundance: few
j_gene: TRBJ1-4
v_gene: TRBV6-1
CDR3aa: CASSLTGGNEKLFF

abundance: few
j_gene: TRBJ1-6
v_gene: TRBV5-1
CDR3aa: CASSPGGINSPLHF

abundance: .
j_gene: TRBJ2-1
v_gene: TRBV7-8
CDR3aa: CASSKRASGYNEQFF

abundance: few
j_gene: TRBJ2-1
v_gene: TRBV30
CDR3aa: CAWSVGGGTDEQFF